This T cell receptor beta chain came from a study of identical twins. Each cDNA held unique molecular identifiers, and template switching gave it a universal primer site. Using its own MiXCR run on the 5' RACE reads, TCRdb lists one record per CDR3 protein. The sample includes around 250,000 distinct CDR3 sequences, about 8.9% of them seen just once. This clonotype was seen ten or more times. Its antigen is not known. Whole-study findings and limits: Alpha sequences out of frame and shared by twins had excess low generation probability. Cord blood's abundant beta clonotypes had fewer insertions, unlike memory repertoires. Weaker excess twin sharing was seen among beta out-of-frame sequences.

CDR1 and CDR2 from the germline V gene are SGHRS and YFSETQ. CDR3 size: 14 residues. V lost 2 bases to trimming and J lost 4 bases, with 9 bases between them. These same records also appear under a second study, on yellow fever vaccine responses in identical twins.

The V and J genes are TRBV5-1 and TRBJ2-2, with D possibly called TRBD1 or TRBD2 (5 bases each). The sequencing input was CD8+ T cells sorted from blood. This clonotype was obtained from a woman aged 18-30 years in good health. The CDR3 DNA is TGCGCCAGCAGCTTCTCGGGGCCCACCGGGGAGCTGTTTTTT. This encodes CASSFSGPTGELFF.